Listed below are T cell receptor beta chains from one sample, sequenced in a study of blood T cells in healthy people across ages. One entry per CDR3 protein, called by TCRdb with MiXCR from the 5' RACE reads. Here the sample spans hundreds of thousands of distinct CDR3 sequences, 40% to 50% being singletons. The sample was blood. The source of these receptors is a man in his 60s in good health. The CDR3 runs from the conserved cysteine through the conserved F or W. The D gene is left open where the match is weak. Not all rows give a size; the values are once, few, many and, for expanded clones, a class.

v_gene	abundance	j_gene	d_gene	CDR3nt	CDR3aa
TRBV20-1	NA	TRBJ2-7	NA	TGCAGTGCCACGAACAGGAGCTCCTACGAGCAGTACTTC	CSATNRSSYEQYF
TRBV5-1	NA	TRBJ2-1	NA	TGCGCCAGCAGCTTGCTCCAGAGCTCCTACAATGAGCAGTTCTTC	CASSLLQSSYNEQFF
TRBV27	NA	TRBJ2-6	NA	TGTGCCAGCAGTCCGCGGGACTTGGCAGGGGCCAACGTCCTGACTTTC	CASSPRDLAGANVLTF
TRBV6-5	NA	TRBJ2-1	NA	TGTGCCAGCAGTTACTCACAGAGGGCCAACAATGAGCAGTTCTTC	CASSYSQRANNEQFF
TRBV18	NA	TRBJ2-5	NA	TGTGCCAGCTCACCACCAGGGGGGACAACCCAAGAGACCCAGTACTTC	CASSPPGGTTQETQYF
TRBV4-1	NA	TRBJ1-1	NA	TGCGGCACCCGTGGGCAGATCAACACTGAAGCTTTCTTT	CGTRGQINTEAFF
TRBV20-1	few	TRBJ2-5	NA	TGCAGTGCTACCCTAGCGCAGACCCAGTACTTC	CSATLAQTQYF
TRBV20-1	many	TRBJ1-6	TRBD1	TGCAGTGCTAGAGATTCGGGACAGGGAAATTCACCCCTCCACTTT	CSARDSGQGNSPLHF
TRBV12-3/TRBV12-4	many	TRBJ1-5	NA	TGTGCCAGCAGTTTTGTCGGGGTCAATCAGCCCCAGCATTTT	CASSFVGVNQPQHF
TRBV4-1	few	TRBJ2-5	NA	TGCGCCAGCAGCCCCCAAGGAGGGACAGTAATACAGACCCAGTACTTC	CASSPQGGTVIQTQYF
TRBV20-1	NA	TRBJ2-7	NA	TGCAGTGATTTGAAAACGAATGTGCAGTACTTC	CSDLKTNVQYF
TRBV4-3	many	TRBJ2-4	NA	TGCGCCAGCAGCCAAGACTGGATAGCCAAAAACATTCAGTACTTC	CASSQDWIAKNIQYF
TRBV27	NA	TRBJ1-1	NA	TGTGCCAGCAGTTACAGGACTCCCACTGAAGCTTTCTTT	CASSYRTPTEAFF
TRBV29-1	NA	TRBJ1-2	NA	TGCAGCGTTGAAGATCCGGACATGTATAGTGGCTACACCTTC	CSVEDPDMYSGYTF
TRBV6-5	NA	TRBJ2-3	TRBD2	TGTGCCAGCAGTTACCGCACTAGCGGGGGGCCTAGCACAGATACGCAGTATTTT	CASSYRTSGGPSTDTQYF
TRBV7-2	NA	TRBJ2-3	NA	TGTGCCAGCAGCGCAAGCCCGGGGGGCCTAGGAGATACGCAGTATTTT	CASSASPGGLGDTQYF
TRBV30	NA	TRBJ1-5	NA	TGTGCCTGGAGTCGGTCTAGCAATCAGCCCCAGCATTTT	CAWSRSSNQPQHF
TRBV6-5	NA	TRBJ2-1	TRBD2	TGTGCCAGCAGCTCGGGGACTAGCGAGATCCATGAGCAGTTCTTC	CASSSGTSEIHEQFF
TRBV7-6	NA	TRBJ2-3	NA	TGTGCCAGCAGCCTGGGACGACCCACAGATACGCAGTATTTT	CASSLGRPTDTQYF
TRBV27	NA	TRBJ1-2	NA	TGTGCCAGCAGTCCTCATACAGGGCCCCCGGGCTACACCTTC	CASSPHTGPPGYTF
TRBV12-3/TRBV12-4	NA	TRBJ2-7	TRBD1	TGTGCCAGCAGTGCCCCGGACAGGGGTAGGTACGAGCAGTACTTC	CASSAPDRGRYEQYF
TRBV11-2	few	TRBJ2-3	TRBD2	TGTGCCAGCAGCCCAAGGGTAGCGGGGAGCACAGATACGCAGTATTTT	CASSPRVAGSTDTQYF
TRBV6-5	NA	TRBJ1-2	TRBD1	TGTGCCAGCAGTTATGGGTCGGACAGGGGATATGGCTACACCTTC	CASSYGSDRGYGYTF
TRBV7-8	NA	TRBJ2-5	NA	TGTGCCAGCAGCTTAGAGGGGTGGGGTTCGGTGATCAAAGAGACCCAGTACTTC	CASSLEGWGSVIKETQYF
TRBV27	few	TRBJ2-3	NA	TGTGCCAGCAGTGCAGGGTTCGGCACAGATACGCAGTATTTT	CASSAGFGTDTQYF
TRBV7-9	NA	TRBJ2-3	NA	TGTGCCAGCAGCTTAAGGGCTGAGGGGCGGCATACGCAGTATTTT	CASSLRAEGRHTQYF
TRBV11-2	many	TRBJ2-7	NA	TGTGCCAGCAGCGTAGGGGCCTCCTACGAGCAGTACTTC	CASSVGASYEQYF
TRBV2	few	TRBJ2-3	TRBD2	TGTGCCAGCAGTGAATATTGGGACTGGACTAGCGGTAACACAGATACGCAGTATTTT	CASSEYWDWTSGNTDTQYF
TRBV12-3/TRBV12-4	few	TRBJ2-5	NA	TGTGCCAGCAGCTGGGGGGGGGCGGTGAGGGGAGAGACCCAGTACTTC	CASSWGGAVRGETQYF
TRBV10-3	NA	TRBJ2-3	NA	TGTGCCACCGCGGATGGACCAGATACGCAGTATTTT	CATADGPDTQYF
TRBV12-3/TRBV12-4	many	TRBJ2-3	NA	TGCGCCAGCAGCCGCACAGATACGCAGTATTTT	CASSRTDTQYF
TRBV12-3/TRBV12-4	many	TRBJ2-7	NA	TGTGCCAGCAGTGGCGACGAATCCTACGAGCAGTACTTC	CASSGDESYEQYF
TRBV10-3	NA	TRBJ1-6	TRBD1	TGTGCCATCAGTACGGGACAGGGGTTGTCACCCCTCCACTTT	CAISTGQGLSPLHF
TRBV9	NA	TRBJ2-1	NA	TGTGCCAGCAGCGTATCTTGGGTGTCTGATGAGCAGTTCTTC	CASSVSWVSDEQFF
TRBV5-1	few	TRBJ2-1	NA	TGCGCCAGCAGCGCAAGGGGCGTTGGGAATGAGCAGTTCTTC	CASSARGVGNEQFF
TRBV5-4	once	TRBJ1-6	NA	TGTGCCAGCAGCCGGTCGTTACAGGGTTCTACTAATTCACCCCTCCACTTT	CASSRSLQGSTNSPLHF
TRBV5-1	NA	TRBJ2-1	NA	TGCGCCAGCAGCTTGGGCGCCGGGACCCTGGGGGGCAATGAGCAGTTCTTC	CASSLGAGTLGGNEQFF
TRBV20-1	few	TRBJ2-6	NA	TGCAGTGCTAGTACTGGGGCCAACGTCCTGACTTTC	CSASTGANVLTF
TRBV3-1	few	TRBJ2-5	TRBD2	TGTGCCAGCAGCCTCCTAGCGGGGGCGTACCAAGAGACCCAGTACTTC	CASSLLAGAYQETQYF
TRBV4-3	few	TRBJ2-7	TRBD2	TGCGCCAGCAGCCAAGAGGTGGTAGCGGGGGAATCCAACGAGCAGTACTTC	CASSQEVVAGESNEQYF
TRBV7-2	few	TRBJ2-7	NA	TGTGCCAGCAGCTCGACTAATACCTACGAGCAGTACTTC	CASSSTNTYEQYF
TRBV28	few	TRBJ2-2	NA	TGTGCCAGCATTGGGCGGGGGCGCCTAGTTACCGGGGAGCTGTTTTTT	CASIGRGRLVTGELFF
TRBV20-1	NA	TRBJ2-7	NA	TGCAGTGCTAGAGTCCGGAGCTCCTACGAGCAGTACTTC	CSARVRSSYEQYF
TRBV28	few	TRBJ2-5	NA	TGTGCCAGCAGTTTAGCGGGGCGGGGTGTGAGTAAAGAGACCCAGTACTTC	CASSLAGRGVSKETQYF
TRBV3-1	NA	TRBJ1-2	TRBD1	TGTGCCAGCAGCCAAGGGACGGGACAGGCCCTTTGCGGCTACACCTTC	CASSQGTGQALCGYTF
TRBV3-1	NA	TRBJ1-6	NA	TGTGCCAGCAGCCAAGACTGGGCATCACCCCTCCACTTT	CASSQDWASPLHF